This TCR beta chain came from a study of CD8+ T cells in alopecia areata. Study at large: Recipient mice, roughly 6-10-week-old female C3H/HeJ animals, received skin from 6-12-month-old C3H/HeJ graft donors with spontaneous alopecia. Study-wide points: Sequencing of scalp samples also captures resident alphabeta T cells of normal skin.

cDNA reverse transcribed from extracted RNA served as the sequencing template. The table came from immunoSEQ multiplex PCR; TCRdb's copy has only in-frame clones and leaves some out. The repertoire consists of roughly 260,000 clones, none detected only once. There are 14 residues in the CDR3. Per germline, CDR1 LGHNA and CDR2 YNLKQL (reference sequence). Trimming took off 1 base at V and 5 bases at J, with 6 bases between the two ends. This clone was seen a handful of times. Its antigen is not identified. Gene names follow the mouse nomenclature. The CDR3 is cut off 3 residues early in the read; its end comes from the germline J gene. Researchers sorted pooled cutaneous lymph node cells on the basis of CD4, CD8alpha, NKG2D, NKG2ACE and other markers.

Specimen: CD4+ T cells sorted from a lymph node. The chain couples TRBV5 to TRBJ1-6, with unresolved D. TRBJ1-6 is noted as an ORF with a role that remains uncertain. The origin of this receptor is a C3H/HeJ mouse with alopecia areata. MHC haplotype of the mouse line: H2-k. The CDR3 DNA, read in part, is TGTGCCAGCAGCCAAGTTATTAATAATTCGCCC. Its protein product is CASSQVINNSP. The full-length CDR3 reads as CASSQVINNSPLYF.